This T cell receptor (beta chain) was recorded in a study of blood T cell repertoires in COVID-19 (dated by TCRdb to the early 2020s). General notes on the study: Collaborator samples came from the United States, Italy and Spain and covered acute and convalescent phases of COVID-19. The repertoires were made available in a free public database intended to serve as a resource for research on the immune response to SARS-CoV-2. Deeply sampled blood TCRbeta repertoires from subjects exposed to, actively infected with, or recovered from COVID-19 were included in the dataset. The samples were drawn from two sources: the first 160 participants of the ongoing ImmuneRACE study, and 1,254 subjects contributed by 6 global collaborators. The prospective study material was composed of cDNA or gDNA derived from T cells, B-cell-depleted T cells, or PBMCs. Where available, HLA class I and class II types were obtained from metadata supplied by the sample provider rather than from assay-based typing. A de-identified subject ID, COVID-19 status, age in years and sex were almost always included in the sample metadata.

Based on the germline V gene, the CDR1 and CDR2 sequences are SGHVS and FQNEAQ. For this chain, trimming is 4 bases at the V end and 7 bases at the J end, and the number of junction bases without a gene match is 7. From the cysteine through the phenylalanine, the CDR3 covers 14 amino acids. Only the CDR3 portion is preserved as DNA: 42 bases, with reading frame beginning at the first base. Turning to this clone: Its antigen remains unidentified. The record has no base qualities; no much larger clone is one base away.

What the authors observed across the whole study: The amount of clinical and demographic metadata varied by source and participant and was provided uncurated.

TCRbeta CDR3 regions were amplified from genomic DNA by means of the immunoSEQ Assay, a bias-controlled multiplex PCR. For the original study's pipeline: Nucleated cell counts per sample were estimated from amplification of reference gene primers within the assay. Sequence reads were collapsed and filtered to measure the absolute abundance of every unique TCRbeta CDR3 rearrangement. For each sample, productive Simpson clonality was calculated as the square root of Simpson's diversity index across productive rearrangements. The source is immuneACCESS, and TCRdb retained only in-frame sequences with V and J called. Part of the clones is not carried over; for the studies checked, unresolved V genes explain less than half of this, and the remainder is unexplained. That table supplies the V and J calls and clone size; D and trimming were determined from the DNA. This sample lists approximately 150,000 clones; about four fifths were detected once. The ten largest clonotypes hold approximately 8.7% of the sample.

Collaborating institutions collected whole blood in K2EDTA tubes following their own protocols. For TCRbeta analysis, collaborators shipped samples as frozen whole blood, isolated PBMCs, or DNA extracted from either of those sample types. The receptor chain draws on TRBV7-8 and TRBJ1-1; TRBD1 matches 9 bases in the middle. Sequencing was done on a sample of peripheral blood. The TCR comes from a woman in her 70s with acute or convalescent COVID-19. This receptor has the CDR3 CASSSKTGGYEAFF. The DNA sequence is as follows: TGTGCCAGCAGCTCTAAGACAGGGGGATATGAAGCTTTCTTT. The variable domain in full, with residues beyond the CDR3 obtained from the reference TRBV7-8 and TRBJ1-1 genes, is GAGVSQSPRYKVAKRGQDVALRCDPISGHVSLFWYQQALGQGPEFLTYFQNEAQLDKSGLPSDRFFAERPEGSVSTLKIQRTQQEDSAVYLCASSSKTGGYEAFFGQGTRLTVV.